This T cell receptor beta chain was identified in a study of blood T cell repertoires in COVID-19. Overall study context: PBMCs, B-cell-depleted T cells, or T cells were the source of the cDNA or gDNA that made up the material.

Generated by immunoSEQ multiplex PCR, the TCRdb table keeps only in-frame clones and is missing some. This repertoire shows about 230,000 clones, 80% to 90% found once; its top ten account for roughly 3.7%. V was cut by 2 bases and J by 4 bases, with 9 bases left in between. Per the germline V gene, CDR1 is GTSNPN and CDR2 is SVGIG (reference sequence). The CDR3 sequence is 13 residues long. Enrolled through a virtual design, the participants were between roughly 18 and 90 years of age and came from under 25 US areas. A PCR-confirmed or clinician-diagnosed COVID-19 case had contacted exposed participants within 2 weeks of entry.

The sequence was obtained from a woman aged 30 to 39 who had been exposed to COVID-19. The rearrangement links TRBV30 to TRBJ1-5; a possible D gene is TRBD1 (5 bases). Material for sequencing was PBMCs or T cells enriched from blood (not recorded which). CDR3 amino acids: CAWSPDRNQPQHF. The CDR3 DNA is TGTGCCTGGAGTCCCGACAGAAATCAGCCCCAGCATTTT.